These T cell receptor beta chains were read from a single sample in a study of blood T cell repertoires in COVID-19. Assay: immunoSEQ multiplex PCR; the TCRdb copy retains only in-frame clones and omits some. The sample has over 150,000 clones, more than 75% seen once. Sequencing was carried out using peripheral blood. These receptors were taken from a man in his forties or fifties with active or convalescent COVID-19. The CDR3 runs from the conserved cysteine through the conserved F or W. The D gene is left open where the match is weak. Size values are once, few and many counts, or a class for expanded clones, and some rows have none.

d_gene,j_gene,v_gene,abundance,CDR3aa,CDR3nt
.,TRBJ1-4,TRBV5-5,.,CASSLSATNEKLFF,TGTGCCAGCAGCTTATCAGCAACTAATGAAAAACTGTTTTTT
.,TRBJ2-3,TRBV7-8,.,CASSLAVVSEDTQYF,TGTGCCAGCAGCTTAGCCGTAGTAAGTGAGGATACGCAGTATTTT
.,TRBJ1-6,TRBV15,.,CATSKKASLDLNSPLHF,TGTGCCACCAGCAAGAAGGCCTCTCTAGACCTTAATTCACCCCTCCACTTT
.,TRBJ2-7,TRBV11-1,.,CASSPNRDYEQYF,TGTGCCAGCAGCCCGAACAGGGACTACGAGCAGTACTTC
TRBD1,TRBJ1-2,TRBV3-1/TRBV3-2,once,CASRQGDGYTF,TGTGCCAGCAGACAGGGGGATGGCTACACCTTC
.,TRBJ1-1,TRBV9,once,CASSVGSRLGSEAFF,TGTGCCAGCAGCGTAGGGTCCAGGCTTGGGTCTGAAGCTTTCTTT
TRBD1,TRBJ1-1,TRBV7-9,once,CASSLDPGQGRTEAFF,TGTGCCAGCAGCTTGGACCCGGGACAGGGACGGACTGAAGCTTTCTTT
TRBD1,TRBJ1-5,TRBV19,.,CASSPRTGGGNQPQHF,TGTGCCAGTAGTCCGAGGACAGGGGGCGGCAATCAGCCCCAGCATTTT
.,TRBJ1-5,TRBV24-1,.,CATSGRVGQPQHF,TGTGCCACCAGTGGCAGGGTCGGTCAGCCCCAGCATTTT
.,TRBJ1-6,TRBV28,.,CASSLGPPLHF,TGTGCCAGCAGTTTAGGGCCACCCCTCCACTTT
TRBD1,TRBJ1-3,TRBV5-1,.,CASSAQGASGNTIYF,TGCGCCAGCAGCGCACAGGGGGCGTCTGGAAACACCATATATTTT
.,TRBJ1-5,TRBV4-1,once,CASSQAWGDQPQHF,TGCGCCAGCAGCCAAGCGTGGGGGGATCAGCCCCAGCATTTT
.,TRBJ2-7,TRBV10-3,once,CAISHRLSYEQYF,TGTGCCATCAGCCACAGGCTATCCTACGAGCAGTACTTC
.,TRBJ1-6,TRBV5-1,.,CASSPGKLNSPLHF,TGCGCCAGCAGCCCGGGGAAGCTAAATTCACCCCTCCACTTT
TRBD1,TRBJ2-3,TRBV5-1,once,CASSFRDSATDTQYF,TGCGCCAGCAGCTTCCGGGACAGCGCTACAGATACGCAGTATTTT
TRBD1,TRBJ1-2,TRBV25-1,few,CASSAGGTGGLSGYTF,TGTGCCAGCAGTGCCGGGGGGACAGGGGGCCTCTCTGGCTACACCTTC